Listed here are 23 T cell receptor beta chains from one sample, sequenced in a study of shared clonotypes between healthy human individuals. Here immunoSEQ multiplex PCR was the method, and the copy in TCRdb shows in-frame clones only, minus some. Found here are millions of clones, roughly 95% of them singletons; the top ten hold 0.1% to 0.15%. Sequenced input: naive CD4+ T cells sorted from blood. Sample subset: CD45RA+ positively selected. These receptors came from a man between 18 and 29 years old in good health.

J is TRBJ2-2 and V is TRBV18; D not resolved. CDR3 length: 16 amino acids. CDR1 KGHSH and CDR2 LQKENI come from the germline V gene. V was shortened by 3 bases and J by 0 bases, with 11 bases between the two germline ends. The CDR3 DNA sequence: TGTGCCAGCTCACCCCGACGGGCCTCGAACACCGGGGAGCTGTTTTTT. This sequence encodes CASSPRRASNTGELFF. The full variable domain, rest sourced from reference TRBV18 and TRBJ2-2, is NAGVMQNPRHLVRRRGQEARLRCSPMKGHSHVYWYRQLPEEGLKFMVYLQKENIIDESGMPKERFSAEFPKEGPSILRIQQVVRGDSAAYFCASSPRRASNTGELFFGEGSRLTVL.

This clone occurred once. This chain joins TRBV9 and TRBJ2-1, with D possibly matching TRBD2 (6 bases). Germline V gene sequence: CDR1 SGDLS, CDR2 YYNGEE. The CDR3 loop spans 16 amino acids. The ends were cut back, 0 bases at V and 4 bases at J, with 14 bases in the middle. CDR3 in DNA: TGTGCCAGCAGCGTAGGCGGGGCTGGGGGATACAATGAGCAGTTCTTC. Protein: CASSVGGAGGYNEQFF. The whole variable domain, filled in from reference TRBV9 and TRBJ2-1, reads DSGVTQTPKHLITATGQRVTLRCSPRSGDLSVYWYQQSLDQGLQFLIQYYNGEERAKGNILERFSAQQFPDLHSELNLSSLELGDSALYFCASSVGGAGGYNEQFFGPGTRLTVL.

This chain connects TRBV5-1 to TRBJ2-7; D might be TRBD1 (6 bases). Trimming took 4 bases from V and 2 from J, leaving 16 bases between them. CDR3 length: 15 residues. The germline CDR1 and CDR2 sequences are SGHRS and YFSETQ. CDR3 DNA sequence: TGCGCCAGCAGCCCAGGGGACACCCGAACCTACGAGCAGTACTTC. This sequence encodes CASSPGDTRTYEQYF.

The rearrangement joins TRBV5-4 to TRBJ2-2; D is perhaps TRBD1 (5 bases). V lost 2 bases and J lost 1, with 9 bases in between. Germline V gene data show CDR1 as SGHNT and CDR2 as YYREEE (reference sequence). The CDR3 contains 15 residues. The CDR3 protein is CASSFGAGNTGELFF. CDR3 nucleotides: TGTGCCAGCAGCTTTGGGGCAGGGAACACCGGGGAGCTGTTTTTT.

The J gene is TRBJ1-4, the V gene TRBV19, with TRBD1 as a possible D gene (6 bases). The ends were cut back, 1 base at V and 10 bases at J, with 16 bases in the middle. This CDR3 contains 15 residues. The germline gives CDR1 LNHDA, CDR2 SQIVND (reference sequence). The CDR3 nucleotides read TGTGCCAGTAGTATAGGCGGGACATCCGAGCGAAAACTGTTTTTT. Protein sequence: CASSIGGTSERKLFF.

The rearrangement links TRBV30 to TRBJ1-4; D uncertain. In germline, CDR1 is GTSNPN, CDR2 SVGIG (reference sequence). Deletions cut 4 bases from V and 4 bases from J, with 16 bases between. The CDR3 loop spans 15 amino acids. DNA of the CDR3: TGTGCCTGGAACATCGGGAGTTCCATTAATGAAAAACTGTTTTTT. This gives the protein CAWNIGSSINEKLFF. Looking up the rest from reference TRBV30 and TRBJ1-4 gives the full variable domain: SQTIHQWPATLVQPVGSPLSLECTVEGTSNPNLYWYRQAAGRGLQLLFYSVGIGQISSEVPQNLSASRPQDRQFILSSKKLLLSDSGFYLCAWNIGSSINEKLFFGSGTQLSVL.

As concerns this clone: Other nucleotide sequences from this sample produce the same CDR3. The rearrangement joins TRBV6-1 to TRBJ1-5, with 8 bases matching TRBD1. The germline V gene has CDR1 MNHNS and CDR2 SASEGT. The CDR3 covers 15 residues. The V and J ends lost 6 bases and 3 bases, in that order; junction bases with no gene match: 7. The CDR3 DNA reads as TGTGCCAGCAGCGCCGGACAGGGTTCCAATCAGCCCCAGCATTTT. Encoded protein: CASSAGQGSNQPQHF.

The chain employs TRBV30 and TRBJ2-1; 9 bases agree with TRBD1. CDR1 GTSNPN and CDR2 SVGIG come from the germline V gene (reference sequence). The junction had 20 bases not matched to a gene; V was cut back by 3 bases and J by 2 bases. This CDR3 is built from 20 residues. The CDR3, as DNA: TGTGCCTGGAGCGGTCGTACAGGGGGCCCCCAGCGGGGCCCCTACAATGAGCAGTTCTTC. This gives the protein CAWSGRTGGPQRGPYNEQFF.

V is TRBV5-4 and J is TRBJ2-2; 10 bases are shared with TRBD2. This CDR3 spans 16 amino acids. The junction had 6 bases not matched to a gene; V was cut back by 3 bases and J by 4 bases. Per the germline V gene, CDR1 is SGHNT and CDR2 is YYREEE (reference sequence). CDR3 loop: CASSSLAGVVTGELFF. The CDR3 DNA reads as TGTGCCAGCAGCTCCCTAGCGGGAGTCGTCACCGGGGAGCTGTTTTTT.

The J gene is TRBJ1-2, the V gene TRBV6-5, with 8 bases fitting TRBD1. V dropped 8 bases and J dropped 7; count of bases not matched to a gene: 9. The CDR3 length is 13 residues. CDR1 and CDR2 from the germline V gene are MNHEY and SVGAGI. The CDR3 DNA follows: TGTGCCAGCTATCGAACAGGGGGTTCTGGCTACACCTTC. Protein: CASYRTGGSGYTF.

Regarding this clone: The sample holds other DNA sequences that translate to the same CDR3. The chain employs TRBV6-5 and TRBJ1-2; no clear D gene. V lost 6 bases to trimming and J lost 2 bases, with 4 bases between them. In germline, CDR1 is MNHEY, CDR2 SVGAGI. This CDR3 spans 11 amino acids. The CDR3 loop reads CASRDNYGYTF. Here the CDR3 DNA reads TGTGCCAGCAGGGACAACTATGGCTACACCTTC.

V gene TRBV19 combines with J gene TRBJ1-6; no definite D call. There are 14 residues in the CDR3. The V gene lost 5 bases and the J gene lost 7 bases, with 12 bases spanning the gap. CDR1 and CDR2 from the germline V gene are LNHDA and SQIVND (reference sequence). The CDR3 DNA follows: TGTGCCAGTAGTGAAAATAGCGGGAATTCACCCCTCCACTTT. Translating gives CASSENSGNSPLHF.

The chain combines TRBV30 with TRBJ1-4, with D unresolved. CDR3 length: 12 residues. V lost 5 bases, J lost 4 bases, and 8 bases lay in between. Looked up from germline, CDR1 is GTSNPN and CDR2 is SVGIG (reference sequence). DNA for the CDR3: TGTGCCTGGGAAGATAATAATGAAAAACTGTTTTTT. Its protein product is CAWEDNNEKLFF. The variable domain in full, with the rest retrieved from reference TRBV30 and TRBJ1-4, is SQTIHQWPATLVQPVGSPLSLECTVEGTSNPNLYWYRQAAGRGLQLLFYSVGIGQISSEVPQNLSASRPQDRQFILSSKKLLLSDSGFYLCAWEDNNEKLFFGSGTQLSVL.

The chain recombines TRBV7-2 with TRBJ2-3; D possibly corresponds to TRBD2 (5 bases). The CDR3 sequence is 13 residues long. The ends were cut back, 9 bases at V and 1 base at J, with 11 bases in the middle. Germline lookup yields CDR1 SGHTA and CDR2 FQGNSA. CDR3: CASGAVRTDTQYF. Here the CDR3 DNA reads TGTGCCAGTGGAGCGGTGCGCACAGATACGCAGTATTTT.

The chain joins TRBV5-6 to TRBJ2-2, with 14 bases fitting TRBD2. Germline assignment: CDR1 SGHDT and CDR2 YYEEEE. This CDR3 is 17 amino acids long. J gave up 9 bases and V 0 bases, and 7 bases lay outside the gene matches. In nucleotides, the CDR3 is TGTGCCAGCAGCTTGGCCGGGACTAGCGGGGGAAGGTGGGAGCTGTTTTTT. As protein: CASSLAGTSGGRWELFF.

This chain uses TRBV4-3 with TRBJ2-3; 9 bases line up with TRBD1. The V gene end was trimmed by 0 bases and the J gene end by 0 bases; junction bases not matched to a gene: 7. This CDR3 comprises 18 residues. From germline, CDR1 is LGHNA and CDR2 YSLEER. CDR3 sequence reads: CASSQDRPDRGSTDTQYF. The CDR3 bases are TGCGCCAGCAGCCAAGATCGGCCTGACAGGGGGAGCACAGATACGCAGTATTTT.

The chain recombines TRBV27 with TRBJ2-4, with 9 bases identical to TRBD1. The germline gives CDR1 MNHEY, CDR2 SMNVEV (reference sequence). CDR3 length: 15 residues. J gave up 6 bases and V 4 bases, and 7 bases lay outside the gene matches. CDR3 in DNA: TGTGCCAGCAGTTATGGTGGGACAGGGCTAAACATTCAGTACTTC. It codes for CASSYGGTGLNIQYF.

This clone was observed a single time. The rearrangement links TRBV5-3 to TRBJ1-6, with D possibly TRBD1 on 5 matching bases. Being an ORF, TRBV5-3 has a function that is uncertain. This CDR3 region has 17 residues. Trimming removed 3 bases from V and 0 bases from J, with 13 bases in between. CDR3 in DNA: TGTGCCAGAAGCTGGGACCTTATGAGCTCCTATAATTCACCCCTCCACTTT. Amino acids: CARSWDLMSSYNSPLHF.

This clone was observed once. This chain connects TRBV15 to TRBJ1-4; D not certain. V shed 2 bases and J shed 0 bases, with 7 bases lying between them. This CDR3 has 15 amino acids. Germline loops: CDR1 LNHNV, CDR2 YYDKDF (reference sequence). CDR3 sequence reads: CATSRLYTTNEKLFF. CDR3 in DNA: TGTGCCACCAGCAGACTTTATACAACTAATGAAAAACTGTTTTTT.

In DNA form, the CDR3 reads TGTGCCAGCAGCTTCGGACGGGCGAACACTGAAGCTTTCTTT. This gives the protein CASSFGRANTEAFF. The chain links TRBV7-9 to TRBJ1-1; D remains unclear. Deletions cut 3 bases from V and 1 base from J, with 9 bases between. From germline, CDR1 is SEHNR and CDR2 FQNEAQ (reference sequence). This CDR3 is 14 amino acids long.

The chain uses TRBV7-8 and TRBJ1-6; D is perhaps TRBD1 (6 bases). Trimming removed 1 base from V and 8 bases from J, with 12 bases in between. The CDR3 totals 15 residues. Per the germline V gene, CDR1 is SGHVS and CDR2 is FQNEAQ. CDR3 DNA: TGTGCCAGCAGCTTAGGAGGCAGGGGTCATTCACCCCTCCACTTT. Protein sequence: CASSLGGRGHSPLHF.

The chain combines TRBV30 with TRBJ2-1, with D unclear. This CDR3 comprises 10 residues. Trimming removed 5 bases from V and 9 bases from J, with 8 bases in between. Germline assignment: CDR1 GTSNPN and CDR2 SVGIG (reference sequence). The CDR3 bases are TGTGCCTGGGGCCGCGGTGAGCAGTTCTTC. It is translated as CAWGRGEQFF.

V gene TRBV5-4 combines with J gene TRBJ2-4; 13 nucleotides match TRBD2. J was trimmed by 6 bases and V by 4 bases; bases with no gene match: 7. Looked up from germline, CDR1 is SGHNT and CDR2 is YYREEE (reference sequence). The CDR3 is 16 amino acids. CDR3 in DNA: TGTGCCAGCAGCCGCGGGACTAGCGGGACGGGAAACATTCAGTACTTC. This encodes CASSRGTSGTGNIQYF.